The 28 T cell receptor beta chains below come from one sample, sequenced in a study of blood T cells in healthy people across ages. Primers used in a second PCR of roughly 6 to 11 cycles were a sample-barcoded 5' primer and a J-beta primer mix. TCRdb redid the calling of the 5' RACE reads with MiXCR, one entry per CDR3 protein. This sample has 1 million to 1.2 million distinct CDR3 sequences, with around two fifths found just once. Sequences were obtained from blood. Every receptor here comes from a man between 18 and 29 years old in good health.

This clonotype was picked up a small number of times. This chain links TRBV27 with TRBJ2-1; perhaps TRBD1 as D (5 bases). Germline V CDR1 and CDR2: MNHEY, SMNVEV (reference sequence). This CDR3 has 15 residues. V lost 6 bases, J lost 5 bases, and 17 bases lay in between. Here the CDR3 DNA reads TGTGCCAGCAGCCCAGGGTATCCAACAGACAATGAGCAGTTCTTC. This encodes CASSPGYPTDNEQFF.

The DNA of the CDR3 is TGTGCCAGCAGCATTGACGGGTTGGGGGGCACTGAAGCTTTCTTT. Protein sequence: CASSIDGLGGTEAFF. The chain links TRBV7-8 to TRBJ1-1; a weak D match, TRBD1 (5 bases). The CDR3 contains 15 residues. CDR1 SGHVS and CDR2 FQNEAQ come from the germline V gene. Trimming left V 5 bases short and J 4 bases short, with 17 bases between.

This clonotype was picked up many times. The DNA of the CDR3 is TGTGCCAGCAGGGAATCGGTCGTATCGAACACCGGGGAGCTGTTTTTT. Amino acid sequence: CASRESVVSNTGELFF. The chain links TRBV28 to TRBJ2-2; D uncertain. CDR1 and CDR2 (germline): MDHEN, SYDVKM. This CDR3 is 16 amino acids long. The ends were cut back, 6 bases at V and 0 bases at J, with 14 bases in the middle.

The rearrangement links TRBV27 to TRBJ1-1; 8 bases line up with TRBD1. With 2 bases clipped from V and 4 bases from J, the junction kept 3 bases outside the gene matches. The CDR3 runs 14 residues. Germline CDR1 MNHEY, CDR2 SMNVEV (reference sequence). The CDR3: CASSLDRGSTEAFF. The CDR3 coding sequence is TGTGCCAGCAGTTTAGACAGGGGTTCCACTGAAGCTTTCTTT.

The V and J genes are TRBV7-3 and TRBJ1-2; D is undetermined. The CDR3 totals 16 residues. Germline-derived CDR1 and CDR2 are SGHTA and FQGTGA. Deletions cut 5 bases from V and 0 bases from J, with 16 bases between. CDR3 bases: TGTGCCAGCAGCGGAACATTGGACGGGACTAACTATGGCTACACCTTC. The encoded protein is CASSGTLDGTNYGYTF.

The chain uses TRBV20-1 and TRBJ1-6, with D possibly TRBD1 on 5 matching bases. The V and J ends lost 0 bases and 6 bases respectively, with 21 bases between them. CDR1 DFQATT and CDR2 SNEGSKA come from the germline V gene (reference sequence). The CDR3 extends over 18 amino acids. CDR3 in DNA: TGCAGTGCTAGAGATCGCCCCTGGGGGGTTGGTGGTAATTCACCCCTCCACTTT. This encodes CSARDRPWGVGGNSPLHF.

Remarks on this clonotype: One base away lies a much larger clone, so this may be a sequencing read error. The chain joins TRBV5-1 to TRBJ2-4, with 11 bases that match TRBD2. The V segment lost 0 bases and the J segment 4 bases; nucleotides outside the gene matches: 6. The CDR3 contains 17 residues. Per germline, CDR1 SGHRS and CDR2 YFSETQ. CDR3 DNA: TGCGCCAGCAGCTTGGATCCCTGGACTAGCGGGAAAAACATTCAGTACTTC. Translation: CASSLDPWTSGKNIQYF.

J is TRBJ1-6 and V is TRBV5-1; D is uncertain. Germline assignment: CDR1 SGHRS and CDR2 YFSETQ. The CDR3 has 14 amino acids. V was pared by 5 bases and J by 7 bases, with 13 bases between. The CDR3 DNA reads TGCGCCAGCAGGAGTGTAGCCCCAAATTCACCCCTCCACTTT. This encodes CASRSVAPNSPLHF.

The V call is TRBV4-1, the J call TRBJ2-5; unclear D gene. V was cut by 2 bases and J by 11 bases, with 15 bases left in between. The V gene's germline CDR1 is MGHRA and CDR2 YSYEKL. This CDR3 has 13 residues. For the CDR3, the DNA is TGCGCCAGCAGCCAAAATCCGGGCAATGAGCAGTACTTC. Translation: CASSQNPGNEQYF.

The chain is built from TRBV7-3 and TRBJ1-1; 7 positions match TRBD1. Germline CDR1 and CDR2: SGHTA and FQGTGA. The CDR3 length is 16 residues. V lost 1 base and J lost 1; bases outside the gene matches: 6. The CDR3 sequence is CASSLIGGLENTEAFF. Here the CDR3 DNA reads TGTGCCAGCAGCTTAATAGGGGGCCTGGAGAACACTGAAGCTTTCTTT.

The V call is TRBV7-2, the J call TRBJ2-5; tentatively, D is TRBD1 or TRBD2 (5 bases each). The germline V gene has CDR1 SGHTA and CDR2 FQGNSA. The CDR3 totals 17 residues. The V gene lost 2 bases and the J gene lost 0 bases, with 16 bases spanning the gap. The CDR3 nucleotides read TGTGCCAGCAGCTTACGGTGGTATGGGACGAACCAAGAGACCCAGTACTTC. It codes for CASSLRWYGTNQETQYF.

This chain uses TRBV20-1 with TRBJ2-3; a weak D match, TRBD1 (6 bases). The V gene lost 6 bases and the J gene lost 1 base, with 11 bases spanning the gap. CDR1 and CDR2 (germline): DFQATT, SNEGSKA (reference sequence). The CDR3 contains 13 residues. The CDR3 region is CSARTARTDTQYF. For the CDR3, the DNA is TGCAGTGCCAGGACAGCTCGCACAGATACGCAGTATTTT.

The chain employs TRBV18 and TRBJ2-1, with unresolved D. The V end was cut by 0 bases, the J end by 12 bases, with 12 bases between. CDR3 length: 13 amino acids. Germline assignment: CDR1 KGHSH and CDR2 LQKENI. DNA for the CDR3: TGTGCCAGCTCACCACCGTACATACAGACGCAGTTCTTC. Amino acid sequence: CASSPPYIQTQFF.

The V gene is TRBV4-1, the J gene TRBJ1-1; D unclear. Germline CDR1 reads MGHRA; CDR2 reads YSYEKL. V gave up 2 bases and J gave up 4 bases, with 8 bases separating them. The CDR3 extends over 13 amino acids. In DNA form, the CDR3 reads TGCGCCAGCAGCCAACCTTCGGGCACTGAAGCTTTCTTT. It encodes CASSQPSGTEAFF.

The J gene is TRBJ2-7, the V gene TRBV4-1; D call uncertain. The germline V gene encodes CDR1 MGHRA and CDR2 YSYEKL. The CDR3 is made up of 15 amino acids. V lost 7 bases to trimming and J lost 3 bases, with 19 bases between them. The CDR3 reads CASKERVLTNYEQYF. DNA for the CDR3: TGCGCCAGCAAAGAAAGAGTCTTGACAAACTACGAGCAGTACTTC.

This clonotype was observed many times. The chain uses TRBV27 and TRBJ1-2; D is possibly TRBD1 (5 bases). Looked up from germline, CDR1 is MNHEY and CDR2 is SMNVEV (reference sequence). The V end was cut by 0 bases, the J end by 7 bases, with 12 bases between. This CDR3 has 14 residues. The CDR3 reads CASSLSTRASGYTF. CDR3 DNA sequence: TGTGCCAGCAGTTTATCTACCAGGGCAAGTGGCTACACCTTC.

The V and J genes are TRBV12-3 or TRBV12-4 and TRBJ1-6, with unresolved D. The CDR3 contains 15 residues. V was clipped by 5 bases and J by 9 bases, with 17 bases between them. CDR3 region: CASSAPRNSGSPLHF. In nucleotides, the CDR3 is TGTGCCAGCAGTGCTCCCCGGAATTCGGGTTCACCCCTCCACTTT.

This clonotype was observed a few times. This chain uses TRBV10-3 with TRBJ2-3; 7 nucleotides match TRBD2. The CDR3 runs to 15 residues. J lost 6 bases, V lost 6 bases, and 12 bases had no gene match. Per germline, CDR1 ENHRY and CDR2 SYGVKD. The CDR3 sequence is CAIRRTWEGTDTQYF. The CDR3 coding sequence is TGTGCCATCAGGAGGACCTGGGAGGGAACCGATACGCAGTATTTT.

This clonotype was recorded a few times. The chain joins TRBV25-1 to TRBJ1-2; D gene ambiguous. CDR3 length: 14 residues. V shed 0 bases and J shed 8 bases, with 13 bases lying between them. Germline V gene sequence: CDR1 MGHDK, CDR2 SYGVNS. The CDR3 region has the DNA TGTGCCAGCAGTGAATATGAAGGGTTGGAGGGCTACACCTTC. It yields the protein CASSEYEGLEGYTF.

V and J are TRBV6-1 and TRBJ2-1; a possible D gene is TRBD1 (6 bases). CDR1 is MNHNS and CDR2 is SASEGT in the germline V gene. Trimming left V 2 bases short and J 5 bases short, with 16 bases between. The length of the CDR3 is 16 residues. CDR3 sequence reads: CASSEPTKQGHNEQFF. CDR3 bases: TGTGCCAGCAGTGAACCCACTAAACAGGGCCACAATGAGCAGTTCTTC.

The V and J genes are TRBV5-5 and TRBJ2-3; D not certain. Germline CDR1 SGHKS, CDR2 YYEKEE (reference sequence). The V end lost 0 bases, the J end lost 0 bases, and 11 bases lay between the germline ends. The CDR3 is made up of 16 amino acids. Written as DNA, the CDR3 is TGTGCCAGCAGCTTGGCCGTTGGGCTTAGCACAGATACGCAGTATTTT. It encodes CASSLAVGLSTDTQYF. Drawing the rest from reference TRBV5-5 and TRBJ2-3, the complete variable domain is DAGVTQSPTHLIKTRGQQVTLRCSPISGHKSVSWYQQVLGQGPQFIFQYYEKEERGRGNFPDRFSARQFPNYSSELNVNALLLGDSALYLCASSLAVGLSTDTQYFGPGTRLTVL.

The chain employs TRBV12-3 or TRBV12-4 and TRBJ2-7; D remains ambiguous. This CDR3 spans 14 amino acids. Trimming stripped 8 bases from V and 4 bases from J, with 18 bases between. The DNA for the CDR3 is TGTGCCAGCTCAGGAACCCTAATCCAGTACGAGCAGTACTTC. It yields the protein CASSGTLIQYEQYF.

The rearrangement links TRBV4-1 to TRBJ2-3, with 10 nucleotides matching TRBD1. Germline V gives CDR1 MGHRA, CDR2 YSYEKL. J gave up 6 bases and V 6 bases, and 6 bases lay outside the gene matches. This CDR3 is built from 14 residues. CDR3 coding DNA: TGCGCCAGCAGTCCCGGGACAGGGGATGATACGCAGTATTTT. It specifies CASSPGTGDDTQYF.

This clonotype was observed a handful of times. The chain links TRBV7-2 to TRBJ2-5, with a possible D match to TRBD2 (5 bases). The germline V gene encodes CDR1 SGHTA and CDR2 FQGNSA. The CDR3 is 15 residues long. V was clipped by 1 base and J by 4 bases, with 13 bases between them. The CDR3 loop reads CASSLENGVTETQYF. The CDR3 DNA follows: TGTGCCAGCAGCTTAGAAAACGGGGTGACAGAGACCCAGTACTTC.

This clonotype was detected only a few times. The chain combines TRBV28 with TRBJ2-3, with 7 bases matching TRBD1. CDR3 length equals 14 residues. Per the germline V gene, CDR1 is MDHEN and CDR2 is SYDVKM. The V gene end was trimmed by 2 bases and the J gene end by 5 bases; junction bases not matched to a gene: 4. The CDR3 bases are TGTGCCAGCAGTTTACAGGGGGTTAGAGATACGCAGTATTTT. This sequence encodes CASSLQGVRDTQYF.

This clonotype was counted between two and nine times. The rearrangement links TRBV7-2 to TRBJ1-6; no firm D call. V shed 3 bases and J shed 6 bases, with 6 bases lying between them. The CDR3 length is 13 residues. Germline V gene data show CDR1 as SGHTA and CDR2 as FQGNSA. The CDR3 region has the DNA TGTGCCAGCAGCTTCGAATTTAATTCACCCCTCCACTTT. As protein: CASSFEFNSPLHF.

The chain is built from TRBV27 and TRBJ1-2; D is unresolved. The CDR3 is 16 residues long. CDR1 is MNHEY, CDR2 SMNVEV, per germline (reference sequence). Trimming removed 2 bases at V and 2 bases at J, with 15 bases between. The CDR3 region is CASSLTSAKLNYGYTF. In nucleotides, the CDR3 is TGTGCCAGCAGTTTAACTTCGGCCAAACTCAACTATGGCTACACCTTC.

There are a few counts of this clonotype. The chain is built from TRBV30 and TRBJ1-2; the D is unclear. V was cut by 5 bases and J by 2 bases, with 3 bases left in between. Per germline, CDR1 GTSNPN and CDR2 SVGIG (reference sequence). The CDR3 contains 10 residues. The DNA of the CDR3 is TGTGCCTGGGACAACTATGGCTACACCTTC. Translated: CAWDNYGYTF.